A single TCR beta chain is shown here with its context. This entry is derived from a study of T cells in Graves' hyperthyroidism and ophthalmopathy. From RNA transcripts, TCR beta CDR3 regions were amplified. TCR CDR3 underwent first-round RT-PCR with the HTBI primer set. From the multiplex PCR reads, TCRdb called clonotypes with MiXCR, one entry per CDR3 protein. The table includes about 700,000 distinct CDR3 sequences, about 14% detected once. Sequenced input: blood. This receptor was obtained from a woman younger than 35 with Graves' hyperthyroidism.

This CDR3 reads CASTRGRRDVLPGELFF. Written as DNA, the CDR3 is TGTGCCAGCACCCGGGGAAGGAGGGACGTCCTCCCCGGGGAGCTGTTTTTT. V usage is TRBV12-3 or TRBV12-4 and J usage is TRBJ2-2; weak D call: TRBD2 (6 bases). The CDR3 contains 17 residues. The V end lost 7 bases, the J end lost 6 bases, and 24 bases lay between the germline ends.